This T cell receptor (beta chain) was recorded in a study of T cell repertoires in ileal Crohn's disease. Overall study results and limits: Compared with non-smokers, active smokers at surgery showed more clonal expansions.

Patients were adults with ileal or ileocolonic Crohn's disease needing resection. Concerning this clone itself: Antigen specificity is unknown.

The germline CDR1 and CDR2 sequences are MNHNY and SVGAGI (reference sequence). This CDR3 comprises 14 residues. With 2 bases clipped from V and 6 bases from J, the junction kept 5 bases outside the gene matches. Generated by immunoSEQ multiplex PCR, the TCRdb table keeps only in-frame clones and is missing some. Here the sample spans over 5,500 clones, under 85% being singletons. The chain has TRBV6-6 and TRBJ2-7, with 9 bases identical to TRBD2. The sequence came from an adult with Crohn's disease. Sequences were obtained from ileal tissue. The CDR3: CASSYEAGGGEQYF. DNA for the CDR3: TGTGCCAGCAGTTACGAAGCGGGAGGTGGCGAGCAGTACTTC.